Detailed here is one T cell receptor (beta chain). Germline V gene lookup returns CDR1 SGHRS and CDR2 YFSETQ. Trimming removed 7 bases from V and 7 bases from J; junction bases left unmatched: 10. This CDR3 has 14 residues. These data come from a study of blood T cell repertoires in COVID-19. About the study: Sample material is recorded as cDNA or gDNA derived from T cells, B-cell-depleted T cells, or PBMCs.

The table came from immunoSEQ multiplex PCR; TCRdb's copy has only in-frame clones and leaves some out. This table holds more than 150,000 clones, approximately 87% found once. The chain couples TRBV5-1 to TRBJ2-1, with 8 nucleotides matching TRBD2. The receptor was isolated from a woman in her sixties or seventies with acute or convalescent COVID-19. Sequenced sample: peripheral blood. The CDR3 here is CASRRTGTSNEQFF. Written as DNA, the CDR3 is TGCGCCAGCCGTCGAACCGGGACTAGTAATGAGCAGTTCTTC.